The clone carrying this T cell receptor beta chain was found many times. The target antigen is unknown. This sample is part of a study of T-cell memory formation after mild COVID-19. The germline V and J ends were trimmed by 4 bases and 2 bases, with 9 bases remaining between them. The CDR3 length is 13 residues. Study-wide findings and caveats: Contracting CD4+ clones were located mainly in CM and EM, and CD8+ clones in EMRA.

With constant-segment primers, 5'RACE yielded cDNA libraries of TCR alpha and TCR beta that carried sample barcodes and UMIs. TCRdb processed the 5' RACE reads anew with MiXCR; each CDR3 protein has one entry. The data hold about 350,000 distinct CDR3 sequences, with approximately 22% observed a single time. The sample taken for sequencing was PBMCs or a T cell subset sorted from them (not recorded which). The clonotype was recovered from a man younger than 35 who had mild COVID-19 (a few samples of this study predate the infection). Cell type and time point are not known. V is TRBV12-3 or TRBV12-4 and J is TRBJ2-7, with D perhaps given as TRBD1 or TRBD2 (5 bases each). This chain's CDR3 is CASSYRGAYEQYV. Here the CDR3 DNA reads TGTGCCAGCAGTTATAGGGGAGCCTACGAGCAGTACGTC.